This is a list of T cell receptor beta chains from one sample in a study of OX40 agonist ivuxolimab in advanced cancers. Some clones are missing from TCRdb's copy, which holds only in-frame ones; the method was immunoSEQ multiplex PCR. This table has 48,000 or so clones, 94% appearing once. The sequencing used CD4+ or CD8+ T cells sorted from blood, collected in a trial of the OX40 agonist ivuxolimab. These receptors were collected from an adult with an advanced solid tumor such as melanoma, head and neck, liver or kidney cancer. CDR3s include the opening cysteine and the closing phenylalanine or tryptophan. D genes are given only for firm matches. Clone size is shown for a subset of rows, as once, few, many or a class of expanded clone.

D gene: NA; V gene: TRBV7-2; J gene: TRBJ2-7; clone size: NA; CDR3 protein: CASSVSSYEQYF; CDR3 DNA: TGTGCCAGCAGCGTCAGCTCCTACGAGCAGTACTTC
D gene: NA; V gene: TRBV6-1; J gene: TRBJ1-3; clone size: NA; CDR3 protein: CASSAYRGEAGNTIYF; CDR3 DNA: TGTGCCAGCAGTGCCTATAGGGGGGAAGCTGGAAACACCATATATTTT
D gene: TRBD1; V gene: TRBV7-2; J gene: TRBJ2-7; clone size: NA; CDR3 protein: CASSFGTGIYEQYF; CDR3 DNA: TGTGCCAGCAGCTTCGGGACAGGTATTTACGAGCAGTACTTC
D gene: TRBD2; V gene: TRBV19; J gene: TRBJ2-7; clone size: NA; CDR3 protein: CASSSVAGLSYEQYF; CDR3 DNA: TGTGCCAGTAGTTCGGTAGCGGGTCTCTCCTACGAGCAGTACTTC
D gene: NA; V gene: TRBV4-1; J gene: TRBJ1-2; clone size: NA; CDR3 protein: CASSQGGGDYGYTF; CDR3 DNA: TGCGCCAGCAGCCAAGGAGGAGGAGACTATGGCTACACCTTC
D gene: NA; V gene: TRBV6-5; J gene: TRBJ1-2; clone size: NA; CDR3 protein: CASSYRQGVGGYTF; CDR3 DNA: TGTGCCAGCAGTTATCGGCAGGGTGTTGGTGGCTACACCTTC
D gene: NA; V gene: TRBV6-1; J gene: TRBJ1-1; clone size: NA; CDR3 protein: CASSYGPEAFF; CDR3 DNA: TGTGCCAGCAGTTACGGGCCTGAAGCTTTCTTT
D gene: NA; V gene: TRBV7-9; J gene: TRBJ1-2; clone size: NA; CDR3 protein: CASSLVWGSDGYTF; CDR3 DNA: TGTGCCAGCAGCTTAGTATGGGGGTCGGATGGCTACACCTTC
D gene: TRBD1; V gene: TRBV7-6; J gene: TRBJ2-3; clone size: NA; CDR3 protein: CASSRVTGGGTDTQYF; CDR3 DNA: TGTGCCAGCAGCCGAGTTACAGGGGGCGGCACAGATACGCAGTATTTT
D gene: TRBD2; V gene: TRBV5-4; J gene: TRBJ2-7; clone size: NA; CDR3 protein: CASSLTSGSYEQYF; CDR3 DNA: TGTGCCAGCAGTCTGACTAGCGGGAGTTACGAGCAGTACTTC
D gene: NA; V gene: TRBV2; J gene: TRBJ2-3; clone size: NA; CDR3 protein: CASSELGTDTQYF; CDR3 DNA: TGTGCCAGCAGTGAGCTTGGCACAGATACGCAGTATTTT
D gene: NA; V gene: TRBV11-2; J gene: TRBJ1-2; clone size: NA; CDR3 protein: CASSLPDYGYTF; CDR3 DNA: TGTGCCAGCAGCTTACCAGACTATGGCTACACCTTC
D gene: NA; V gene: TRBV27; J gene: TRBJ2-1; clone size: NA; CDR3 protein: CATRWGNEQFF; CDR3 DNA: TGTGCCACCCGGTGGGGGAATGAGCAGTTCTTC
D gene: TRBD1; V gene: TRBV27; J gene: TRBJ1-2; clone size: NA; CDR3 protein: CASSLGTGESYGYTF; CDR3 DNA: TGTGCCAGCAGTTTAGGGACAGGGGAGAGCTATGGCTACACCTTC
D gene: NA; V gene: TRBV19; J gene: TRBJ2-7; clone size: NA; CDR3 protein: CASSTGGSAAEQYF; CDR3 DNA: TGTGCCAGTAGTACCGGCGGAAGTGCAGCCGAGCAGTACTTC
D gene: NA; V gene: TRBV9; J gene: TRBJ2-3; clone size: NA; CDR3 protein: CASSGLGNTDTQYF; CDR3 DNA: TGTGCCAGCAGCGGCCTGGGGAACACAGATACGCAGTATTTT
D gene: NA; V gene: TRBV5-1; J gene: TRBJ2-5; clone size: NA; CDR3 protein: CASSLSGDGETQYF; CDR3 DNA: TGCGCCAGCAGCTTGTCGGGGGACGGCGAGACCCAGTACTTC
D gene: TRBD1; V gene: TRBV6-1; J gene: TRBJ2-2; clone size: NA; CDR3 protein: CASSEWTGNTGELFF; CDR3 DNA: TGTGCCAGCAGTGAGTGGACAGGGAACACCGGGGAGCTGTTTTTT
D gene: NA; V gene: TRBV7-9; J gene: TRBJ2-1; clone size: once; CDR3 protein: CASSPGRPYNEQFF; CDR3 DNA: TGTGCCAGCAGCCCAGGCCGTCCATACAATGAGCAGTTCTTC
D gene: NA; V gene: TRBV4-1; J gene: TRBJ2-1; clone size: NA; CDR3 protein: CASSQDANEQFF; CDR3 DNA: TGCGCCAGCAGCCAAGATGCCAATGAGCAGTTCTTC
D gene: NA; V gene: TRBV5-5; J gene: TRBJ1-1; clone size: few; CDR3 protein: CASSLYRMNTEAFF; CDR3 DNA: TGTGCCAGCAGCTTGTACAGGATGAACACTGAAGCTTTCTTT
D gene: NA; V gene: TRBV21-1; J gene: TRBJ2-5; clone size: NA; CDR3 protein: CASSKAQGGQETQYF; CDR3 DNA: TGTGCCAGCAGCAAAGCGCAGGGGGGCCAAGAGACCCAGTACTTC
D gene: NA; V gene: TRBV27; J gene: TRBJ2-7; clone size: NA; CDR3 protein: CASRWGESSYEQYF; CDR3 DNA: TGTGCCAGCAGATGGGGAGAAAGCTCCTACGAGCAGTACTTC
D gene: TRBD2; V gene: TRBV28; J gene: TRBJ2-3; clone size: NA; CDR3 protein: CASRSWREGLTDTQYF; CDR3 DNA: TGTGCCAGCAGATCCTGGCGGGAGGGACTCACAGATACGCAGTATTTT
D gene: NA; V gene: TRBV6-6; J gene: TRBJ2-1; clone size: once; CDR3 protein: CASSYLSSAEQFF; CDR3 DNA: TGTGCCAGCAGTTACCTCTCCTCGGCTGAGCAGTTCTTC
D gene: NA; V gene: TRBV9; J gene: TRBJ2-2; clone size: NA; CDR3 protein: CASSDSVVAGPGTGELFF; CDR3 DNA: TGTGCCAGCAGCGACTCAGTAGTAGCAGGGCCTGGAACCGGGGAGCTGTTTTTT
D gene: NA; V gene: TRBV19; J gene: TRBJ1-2; clone size: few; CDR3 protein: CASSTVGQSYGYTF; CDR3 DNA: TGTGCCAGTAGTACCGTTGGACAGTCTTATGGCTACACCTTC
D gene: TRBD2; V gene: TRBV6-6; J gene: TRBJ2-7; clone size: NA; CDR3 protein: CASWEGSPPYEQYF; CDR3 DNA: TGTGCCAGCTGGGAGGGCAGCCCACCCTACGAGCAGTACTTC
D gene: NA; V gene: TRBV4-1; J gene: TRBJ1-2; clone size: once; CDR3 protein: CASSQVMTDHYGYTF; CDR3 DNA: TGCGCCAGCAGCCAAGTGATGACGGACCACTATGGCTACACCTTC
D gene: NA; V gene: TRBV4-1; J gene: TRBJ2-7; clone size: NA; CDR3 protein: CASSAHLAYEQYF; CDR3 DNA: TGCGCCAGCAGCGCCCACCTAGCCTACGAGCAGTACTTC
D gene: NA; V gene: TRBV7-9; J gene: TRBJ1-4; clone size: NA; CDR3 protein: CASGVVGTNEKLFF; CDR3 DNA: TGTGCCAGCGGTGTGGTCGGGACTAATGAAAAACTGTTTTTT
D gene: NA; V gene: TRBV29-1; J gene: TRBJ2-5; clone size: NA; CDR3 protein: CSALGETQYF; CDR3 DNA: TGCAGCGCCCTCGGGGAGACCCAGTACTTC
D gene: NA; V gene: TRBV4-1; J gene: TRBJ2-7; clone size: NA; CDR3 protein: CASSQIDSGDNEQYF; CDR3 DNA: TGCGCCAGCAGCCAAATCGATTCTGGGGATAACGAGCAGTACTTC
D gene: NA; V gene: TRBV4-1; J gene: TRBJ2-1; clone size: NA; CDR3 protein: CASSQGRSTEAPYNEQFF; CDR3 DNA: TGCGCCAGCAGCCAAGGACGGTCTACGGAGGCGCCCTACAATGAGCAGTTCTTC
D gene: NA; V gene: TRBV18; J gene: TRBJ2-2; clone size: NA; CDR3 protein: CASSPLAGGAGELFF; CDR3 DNA: TGTGCCAGCTCACCCCTAGCAGGAGGGGCCGGGGAGCTGTTTTTT
D gene: NA; V gene: TRBV11-1; J gene: TRBJ2-7; clone size: NA; CDR3 protein: CASSSYPLVQFYEQYF; CDR3 DNA: TGTGCCAGCAGTTCCTATCCACTGGTACAGTTCTACGAGCAGTACTTC
D gene: NA; V gene: TRBV5-6; J gene: TRBJ2-7; clone size: NA; CDR3 protein: CASSLRVLDEQYF; CDR3 DNA: TGTGCCAGCAGCTTGCGGGTTTTGGACGAGCAGTACTTC
D gene: NA; V gene: TRBV27; J gene: TRBJ2-6; clone size: once; CDR3 protein: CASKADYSGANVLTF; CDR3 DNA: TGTGCCAGCAAGGCAGATTACTCTGGGGCCAACGTCCTGACTTTC
D gene: NA; V gene: TRBV4-1; J gene: TRBJ2-1; clone size: NA; CDR3 protein: CASSETGRSSYNEQFF; CDR3 DNA: TGCGCCAGCAGCGAAACGGGACGCAGCTCCTACAATGAGCAGTTCTTC
D gene: TRBD1; V gene: TRBV27; J gene: TRBJ2-7; clone size: NA; CDR3 protein: CASSLVVGQGAYEQYF; CDR3 DNA: TGTGCCAGCAGTTTAGTGGTAGGACAGGGGGCTTACGAGCAGTACTTC
D gene: NA; V gene: TRBV6-5; J gene: TRBJ2-7; clone size: NA; CDR3 protein: CASSYGRGAYEQYF; CDR3 DNA: TGTGCCAGCAGTTACGGCAGGGGGGCCTACGAGCAGTACTTC
D gene: NA; V gene: TRBV28; J gene: TRBJ1-1; clone size: NA; CDR3 protein: CASRPDGGPNTEAFF; CDR3 DNA: TGTGCCAGCAGGCCGGACGGAGGGCCGAACACTGAAGCTTTCTTT
D gene: TRBD2; V gene: TRBV19; J gene: TRBJ2-3; clone size: NA; CDR3 protein: CASSSWTSDSLSTDTQYF; CDR3 DNA: TGTGCCAGTAGTAGTTGGACTAGCGATTCCCTAAGCACAGATACGCAGTATTTT
D gene: NA; V gene: TRBV7-9; J gene: TRBJ2-7; clone size: NA; CDR3 protein: CASSAKADYEQYF; CDR3 DNA: TGTGCCAGCAGCGCGAAGGCAGATTACGAGCAGTACTTC
D gene: TRBD2; V gene: TRBV6-6; J gene: TRBJ2-7; clone size: once; CDR3 protein: CASSKESGSTYEQYF; CDR3 DNA: TGTGCCAGCAGTAAAGAGAGCGGGAGCACCTACGAGCAGTACTTC
D gene: NA; V gene: TRBV19; J gene: TRBJ1-5; clone size: NA; CDR3 protein: CACTFRVQLSNQPQHF; CDR3 DNA: TGTGCTTGCACCTTCAGGGTCCAACTTAGCAATCAGCCCCAGCATTTT
D gene: TRBD2; V gene: TRBV7-6; J gene: TRBJ2-1; clone size: NA; CDR3 protein: CASSIASGSSYNEQFF; CDR3 DNA: TGTGCCAGCAGTATCGCTAGCGGAAGCTCCTACAATGAGCAGTTCTTC
D gene: TRBD1; V gene: TRBV7-2; J gene: TRBJ2-7; clone size: NA; CDR3 protein: CASSLWDSSYEQYF; CDR3 DNA: TGTGCCAGCAGCTTATGGGACAGCTCCTACGAGCAGTACTTC
D gene: NA; V gene: TRBV6-5; J gene: TRBJ1-5; clone size: NA; CDR3 protein: CASSTLDTFNQPQHF; CDR3 DNA: TGTGCCAGCAGCACCCTGGACACCTTCAATCAGCCCCAGCATTTT
D gene: TRBD1; V gene: TRBV5-4; J gene: TRBJ2-2; clone size: NA; CDR3 protein: CASSLEGASGELFF; CDR3 DNA: TGTGCCAGCAGCTTGGAGGGGGCGTCCGGGGAGCTGTTTTTT
D gene: NA; V gene: TRBV5-4; J gene: TRBJ2-5; clone size: NA; CDR3 protein: CASSFGLDQETQYF; CDR3 DNA: TGTGCCAGCAGCTTCGGGCTTGATCAAGAGACCCAGTACTTC
D gene: TRBD2; V gene: TRBV2; J gene: TRBJ2-1; clone size: NA; CDR3 protein: CASSTTSGRVDEQFF; CDR3 DNA: TGTGCCAGCAGTACTACTAGCGGGCGGGTCGATGAGCAGTTCTTC
D gene: NA; V gene: TRBV4-2; J gene: TRBJ1-5; clone size: NA; CDR3 protein: CASSLFLDVSNQPQHF; CDR3 DNA: TGTGCCAGCAGCTTGTTTCTGGACGTGAGCAATCAGCCCCAGCATTTT
D gene: NA; V gene: TRBV30; J gene: TRBJ2-1; clone size: NA; CDR3 protein: CAWSLAPRSEQFF; CDR3 DNA: TGTGCCTGGAGCCTAGCACCCAGGAGTGAGCAGTTCTTC